This T cell receptor (beta chain) originates from a study of T cells in Graves' hyperthyroidism and ophthalmopathy. Notes on the study in general: Stable hyperthyroidism was told apart from ophthalmopathy by a model built on 13 V-J features.

This clonotype appeared many times. The antigen is not known. There were TCR beta CDR3 regions amplified from RNA transcripts. The TCR CDR3 first-round RT-PCR relied on the HTBI primer set. TCRdb ran MiXCR on the multiplex PCR reads and lists one entry per CDR3 protein. The sample yields around 520,000 distinct CDR3 sequences, about an eighth seen once. Trimming shortened V by 7 bases and J by 5 bases, and 15 bases separated the two germline ends. Per germline, CDR1 GTSNPN and CDR2 SVGIG (reference sequence). The CDR3 is 12 residues long. Graves' hyperthyroidism is called stable when ophthalmopathy does not progress within 18 months. Together with thyroid ultrasound, orbital computed tomography, serum thyroxine and TRAb, clinical symptoms were used for diagnoses.

The rearrangement joins TRBV30 to TRBJ2-7, with D uncertain. Sequencing was carried out using blood. The source of this sequence is a woman in her late teens or twenties with Graves' hyperthyroidism. The CDR3 sequence is CASTKRQNEQYF. DNA of the CDR3: TGTGCCTCCACAAAAAGGCAGAACGAGCAGTACTTC.